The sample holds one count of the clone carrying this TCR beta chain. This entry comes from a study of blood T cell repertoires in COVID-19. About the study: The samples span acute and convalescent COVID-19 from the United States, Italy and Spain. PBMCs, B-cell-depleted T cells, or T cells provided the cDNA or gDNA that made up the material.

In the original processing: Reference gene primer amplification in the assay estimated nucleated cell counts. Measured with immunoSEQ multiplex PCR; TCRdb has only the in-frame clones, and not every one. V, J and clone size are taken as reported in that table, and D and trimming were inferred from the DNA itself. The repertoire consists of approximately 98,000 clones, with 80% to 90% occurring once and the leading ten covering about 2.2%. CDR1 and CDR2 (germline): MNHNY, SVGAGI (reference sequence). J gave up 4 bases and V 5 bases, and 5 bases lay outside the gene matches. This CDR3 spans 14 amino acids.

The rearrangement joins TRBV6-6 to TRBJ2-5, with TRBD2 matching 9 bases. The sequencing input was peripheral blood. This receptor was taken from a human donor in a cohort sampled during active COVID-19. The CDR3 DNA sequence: TGTGCCAGCAGTGCCGGGACTAGCAGAGAGACCCAGTACTTC. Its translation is CASSAGTSRETQYF.